This TCR beta chain appears in the sequencing data of a study of CD8+CD57+ T cells in acquired aplastic anemia (dated by TCRdb to the late 2010s). About the full investigation: DNA extracted from sorted CD4+ and CD8+ cells had a mean of roughly 3.3 ug, with a range of about 0.18 to 27.4 ug. CD8+CD57+ expansion was defined as a frequency above the mean frequency observed in healthy subjects. Study-wide conclusions, independent of this receptor: Between patients and healthy controls, no significant difference in CD8+ Simpson's diversity was found (P=0.060). Although 25 to 30 CD8+ CDR3 sequences were shared by patients and controls, these sequences appeared highly expressed in patients and within the immunodominant clones of patients.

The germline V gene gives CDR1 as SGDLS and CDR2 as YYNGEE. Its CDR3 holds 14 amino acids, cysteine through phenylalanine. Only the CDR3 part of the read is kept: 42 bases, read in frame from the first base. V was cut back by 0 bases and J by 5 bases, leaving a gap of 11 bases between them. Expansion of CD8+CD57+ cells had been shown by flow cytometry in the patients chosen for sequencing. Every patient had severe acquired aplastic anemia, diagnosed using the International Study of Aplastic Anemia and Agranulocytosis and Camitta criteria. No patient had received any therapy when blood was sampled. TCR repertoires of sorted CD4+ and CD8+ blood T cells from severe aplastic anemia patients and healthy subjects were deep-sequenced in the study. Patients were enrolled in the USA under clinicaltrials.gov protocols 00001620, 01623167, 00001397, 00071045, 00081523 and 00961064. Ficoll-Paque density gradient centrifugation was used to isolate peripheral blood mononuclear cells. Before DNA extraction, CD4+ and CD8+ T cells were sorted by FACS or by magnetic beads.

Genomic DNA was used as template for profiling of TCR beta VDJ combinations and CDR3 sequences. TCR repertoire sequencing was run on an Illumina HiSeq 2000. Under the source paper's analysis protocol: TRBV/TRBJ rearrangement plots, CDR3 size and DJ length profiles, and Simpson's diversity index were used to assess repertoires. The immunodominant clone was defined as the most abundant DNA sequence in deep sequencing data. CDR3 amino acid sequences were checked for sharing across subjects and were also compared against the VDJdb database and published repertoires. TCRdb itself trimmed the public reads at Q25 with fastp, ran MiXCR and retained productive beta chains. Each CDR3 protein gets just one entry, which takes the most common genes and DNA from the rows behind it. What appears here as the V and J calls and clone size reflects TCRdb's work, not the paper's. A total of approximately 300,000 distinct CDR3 sequences appear in this sample, 45% to 65% of them only once. The leading ten clones occupy around 1.3% of the sample.

Notes on this clonotype: Its specific antigen is unknown. No base quality values were provided; no much bigger clone lies one nucleotide off.

The receptor was derived from a human donor with aplastic anemia. The receptor chain draws on TRBV9 and TRBJ1-1; perhaps TRBD1 is the D gene, with 5 bases matching. The source material was sorted CD4+, CD8+, or CD8+CD57+ T cells (not recorded which) from PBMCs. The CDR3 protein sequence reads: CASSVDGGWTEAFF. The sequenced DNA is TGTGCCAGCAGCGTAGACGGGGGGTGGACTGAAGCTTTCTTT.